The 30 T cell receptor beta chains below come from one sample, sequenced in a study of T cells after yellow fever vaccination. Via MiXCR, TCRdb re-called the 5' RACE reads, giving one row per CDR3 protein. The sample records a few hundred thousand distinct CDR3 sequences, about a sixth being singletons. The material was PBMCs, obtained about 5 days after the first yellow fever vaccination. The receptors come from a man younger than 30 who received the YFV17D yellow fever vaccine.

The V call is TRBV2, the J call TRBJ1-5; D gene ambiguous. CDR3 length: 14 amino acids. Germline V gene data show CDR1 as SNHLY and CDR2 as FYNNEI. V lost 2 bases, J lost 4 bases, and 9 bases lay in between. CDR3 residues: CASSELWANQPQHF. The CDR3 DNA reads as TGTGCCAGCAGTGAATTGTGGGCGAATCAGCCCCAGCATTTT.

This clonotype showed up just a few times. The chain has TRBV10-3 and TRBJ2-3; a weak D match, TRBD1 (5 bases). Germline V gene sequence: CDR1 ENHRY, CDR2 SYGVKD. This CDR3 has 14 residues. Trimming pared 4 bases from V and 6 bases from J, leaving 14 bases between. CDR3 nucleotides: TGTGCCATCAGTGGTCAGGGTCGAGTGGATACGCAGTATTTT. This encodes CAISGQGRVDTQYF.

The chain has TRBV30 and TRBJ2-1, with a possible D match to TRBD1 (6 bases). The CDR3 is 15 residues long. The germline gives CDR1 GTSNPN, CDR2 SVGIG (reference sequence). Between the trimmed V and J ends, which lost 2 bases and 3 bases, there was a span of 14 bases. The CDR3 coding sequence is TGTGCCTGGAGTCAAACGACAGGTTTCTACAATGAGCAGTTCTTC. It translates to CAWSQTTGFYNEQFF.

This clonotype was seen ten or more times. The chain employs TRBV6-6 and TRBJ2-1; D perhaps matches TRBD2 (6 bases). The V gene's germline CDR1 is MNHNY and CDR2 SVGAGI (reference sequence). CDR3 length: 13 amino acids. Deletions cut 6 bases from V and 9 bases from J, with 15 bases between. CDR3 bases: TGTGCCAGCAGCCTCCGGCGGGGAGGTGAGCAGTTCTTC. It encodes CASSLRRGGEQFF.

A few counts support this clonotype. The rearrangement links TRBV20-1 to TRBJ2-1; D might be TRBD1 (6 bases). Trimming stripped 3 bases from V and 4 bases from J, with 19 bases between. The germline gives CDR1 DFQATT, CDR2 SNEGSKA (reference sequence). The CDR3 length is 16 residues. The CDR3 nucleotides read TGCAGTGCTAGCCTGAATGGGGGCGTACTATACAATGAGCAGTTCTTC. The encoded protein is CSASLNGGVLYNEQFF.

This clonotype was observed a few times. The chain combines TRBV7-2 with TRBJ2-3; D is uncertain. The CDR3 sequence is 16 residues long. V lost 1 base to trimming and J lost 0 bases, with 11 bases between them. Germline V gives CDR1 SGHTA, CDR2 FQGNSA. The DNA of the CDR3 is TGTGCCAGCAGCTTAGTTAGTCGCTTGAGCACAGATACGCAGTATTTT. Protein sequence: CASSLVSRLSTDTQYF.

The chain has TRBV4-3 and TRBJ2-1, with 9 bases matching TRBD2. The CDR3 spans 16 residues. After removal of 0 bases from V and 5 bases from J, the junction contained 5 bases not matched to a gene. From germline, CDR1 is LGHNA and CDR2 YSLEER. DNA for the CDR3: TGCGCCAGCAGCCAAGATCCGCAGCGGGGGGACAATGAGCAGTTCTTC. This gives the protein CASSQDPQRGDNEQFF.

This clonotype came up a few times. The chain joins TRBV20-1 to TRBJ2-6, with 7 bases aligning to TRBD2. The V gene end was trimmed by 6 bases and the J gene end by 0 bases; junction bases not matched to a gene: 5. The germline gives CDR1 DFQATT, CDR2 SNEGSKA (reference sequence). This CDR3 region has 15 residues. As DNA, the CDR3 is TGCAGTGCACTAGCGTCGAGCTCTGGGGCCAACGTCCTGACTTTC. Protein product: CSALASSSGANVLTF.

The chain couples TRBV18 to TRBJ1-3; D is unresolved. The length of the CDR3 is 15 residues. Per the germline V gene, CDR1 is KGHSH and CDR2 is LQKENI. Trimming removed 0 bases at V and 4 bases at J, with 10 bases between. CDR3 sequence: CASSPPRTRGNTIYF. The CDR3 nucleotides read TGTGCCAGCTCACCACCGAGGACGAGGGGAAACACCATATATTTT.

The chain combines TRBV4-3 with TRBJ1-2; possible D gene TRBD1, 5 bases. V was pared by 1 base and J by 0 bases, with 6 bases between. The CDR3 covers 14 residues. Germline assignment: CDR1 LGHNA and CDR2 YSLEER. The CDR3 DNA follows: TGCGCCAGCAGCCAAGGACAGACTAACTATGGCTACACCTTC. It specifies CASSQGQTNYGYTF.

The table lists this clonotype with a few counts. As DNA, the CDR3 is TGCAGTGCTCGACTTCGGACGGATGCGAACACTGAAGCTTTCTTT. Protein sequence: CSARLRTDANTEAFF. This chain uses TRBV20-1 with TRBJ1-1, with no clear D. This CDR3 has 15 amino acids. Trimming stripped 5 bases from V and 1 base from J, with 17 bases between. The germline gives CDR1 DFQATT, CDR2 SNEGSKA (reference sequence).

The J gene is TRBJ2-5, the V gene TRBV7-2; 10 bases line up with TRBD2. With 3 bases clipped from V and 2 bases from J, the junction kept 9 bases outside the gene matches. This CDR3 spans 17 amino acids. The germline V gene encodes CDR1 SGHTA and CDR2 FQGNSA. The CDR3 DNA follows: TGTGCCAGCAGCTTCGGTTTGACAGCGGGGGGGCAAGAGACCCAGTACTTC. The encoded protein is CASSFGLTAGGQETQYF.

This clonotype was detected many times. This sequence joins TRBV3-1 and TRBJ1-2; D ambiguous. In germline, CDR1 is LGHDT, CDR2 YNNKEL (reference sequence). CDR3 length: 11 amino acids. The ends were cut back, 1 base at V and 8 bases at J, with 5 bases in the middle. The CDR3 DNA reads TGTGCCAGCAGCCAAGCTGCAGGCTACACCTTC. This codes for CASSQAAGYTF.

The table lists this clonotype with a few counts. The V call is TRBV7-2, the J call TRBJ1-3, with D unresolved. This CDR3 has 16 amino acids. Trimming shortened V by 5 bases and J by 3 bases, and 17 bases separated the two germline ends. Germline-derived CDR1 and CDR2 are SGHTA and FQGNSA. The DNA for the CDR3 is TGTGCCAGCAGCCCGGGGAGGGAGTCACATGGAAACACCATATATTTT. Residues: CASSPGRESHGNTIYF.

The V gene is TRBV12-3 or TRBV12-4, the J gene TRBJ1-5; 9 bases are a match to TRBD1. This CDR3 is built from 15 residues. After removal of 1 base from V and 5 bases from J, the junction contained 3 bases not matched to a gene. CDR3 nucleotides: TGTGCCAGCAGTTTAGAGACAGGGGGGTATCAGCCCCAGCATTTT. Translated, it gives CASSLETGGYQPQHF.

This clonotype turned up a few times. V and J are TRBV7-9 and TRBJ1-1, with D unclear. Looked up from germline, CDR1 is SEHNR and CDR2 is FQNEAQ (reference sequence). The CDR3 length is 11 residues. Trimming pared 4 bases from V and 6 bases from J, leaving 6 bases between. The CDR3 is CASSSSAEAFF. The CDR3 nucleotides are TGTGCCAGCAGCTCGTCAGCTGAAGCTTTCTTT. The full variable domain, rest sourced from reference TRBV7-9 and TRBJ1-1, is DTGVSQNPRHKITKRGQNVTFRCDPISEHNRLYWYRQTLGQGPEFLTYFQNEAQLEKSRLLSDRFSAERPKGSFSTLEIQRTEQGDSAMYLCASSSSAEAFFGQGTRLTVV.

V gene TRBV9 combines with J gene TRBJ2-3; 10 positions agree with TRBD2. This CDR3 spans 15 amino acids. Per the germline V gene, CDR1 is SGDLS and CDR2 is YYNGEE. V gave up 0 bases and J gave up 4 bases; unmatched junction bases: 2. The CDR3 reads CASSVGGLAADTQYF. The CDR3 region has the DNA TGTGCCAGCAGCGTAGGTGGACTAGCGGCAGATACGCAGTATTTT.

This sequence joins TRBV6-2 or TRBV6-3 and TRBJ2-7; no clear D gene. Germline lookup yields CDR1 MNHEY and CDR2 SVGEGT. V dropped 2 bases and J dropped 3 bases, with 11 bases sitting between them. The CDR3 spans 14 residues. CDR3: CASSYVGFVYEQYF. For the CDR3, the DNA is TGTGCCAGCAGTTACGTGGGTTTTGTCTACGAGCAGTACTTC.

This clonotype was seen more than once but under ten times. The chain recombines TRBV7-2 with TRBJ2-7, with D possibly called TRBD1 or TRBD2 (5 bases each). The CDR3 extends over 13 amino acids. Trimming took 3 bases from V and 5 from J, leaving 11 bases between them. Germline CDR1 SGHTA, CDR2 FQGNSA. DNA for the CDR3: TGTGCCAGCAGCTTCATGTTGGGGGACGAGCAGTACTTC. Protein product: CASSFMLGDEQYF.

This clonotype was counted only a few times. The chain couples TRBV7-8 to TRBJ2-5; 13 bases line up with TRBD2. The CDR3 extends over 18 amino acids. Germline CDR1 is SGHVS and CDR2 is FQNEAQ. J gave up 2 bases and V 0 bases, and 6 bases lay outside the gene matches. Here the CDR3 reads CASSLARRLAGGQETQYF. DNA for the CDR3: TGTGCCAGCAGCTTAGCGCGGAGACTAGCGGGAGGACAAGAGACCCAGTACTTC.

The rearrangement uses TRBV27 and TRBJ1-5; 8 nucleotides line up with TRBD1. V lost 5 bases to trimming and J lost 8 bases; unmatched junction nucleotides: 11. The CDR3 has 15 residues. Germline CDR1 MNHEY, CDR2 SMNVEV (reference sequence). DNA of the CDR3: TGTGCCAGCAGTGCACTACAGGGGGGGTTGGAGCCCCAGCATTTT. Translation: CASSALQGGLEPQHF.

The chain joins TRBV7-2 to TRBJ1-1; TRBD1 is a possible D gene (6 bases). The germline V and J ends were trimmed by 1 base and 10 bases, with 10 bases remaining between them. From germline, CDR1 is SGHTA and CDR2 FQGNSA. There are 12 residues in the CDR3. CDR3 sequence reads: CASSLEDRRAFF. CDR3 bases: TGTGCCAGCAGCTTAGAGGACAGACGAGCTTTCTTT.

J is TRBJ2-7 and V is TRBV6-1, with TRBD2 matching over 8 bases. V dropped 8 bases and J dropped 2; count of bases not matched to a gene: 8. This CDR3 region has 14 residues. The V gene's germline CDR1 is MNHNS and CDR2 SASEGT. In nucleotides, the CDR3 is TGTGCCAGCGACAGCGGGGGCCATACCTACGAGCAGTACTTC. This gives the protein CASDSGGHTYEQYF.

V gene TRBV18 combines with J gene TRBJ1-5, with a weak D call TRBD1 (5 bases). Trimming removed 3 bases from V and 3 bases from J, with 9 bases in between. The CDR3 consists of 14 residues. Germline assignment: CDR1 KGHSH and CDR2 LQKENI. The CDR3 here is CASSPTEANQPQHF. The CDR3, as DNA: TGTGCCAGCTCACCGACAGAAGCCAATCAGCCCCAGCATTTT. Full variable domain (outside the CDR3, taken from reference TRBV18 and TRBJ1-5): NAGVMQNPRHLVRRRGQEARLRCSPMKGHSHVYWYRQLPEEGLKFMVYLQKENIIDESGMPKERFSAEFPKEGPSILRIQQVVRGDSAAYFCASSPTEANQPQHFGDGTRLSIL.

This clonotype was recorded only once. The chain carries TRBV3-1 and TRBJ1-2; D possibly corresponds to TRBD1 (6 bases). The CDR3 has 15 residues. Trimming removed 11 bases at V and 2 bases at J, with 21 bases between. Germline assignment: CDR1 LGHDT and CDR2 YNNKEL (reference sequence). CDR3 nucleotides: TGTGCCTCCTGCCAAGATCACAGGGTGAACTATGGCTACACCTTC. This codes for CASCQDHRVNYGYTF.

V usage is TRBV20-1 and J usage is TRBJ2-7; possible D gene TRBD2, 7 bases. The V end lost 6 bases, the J end lost 1 base, and 16 bases lay between the germline ends. CDR3 length: 14 amino acids. CDR1 and CDR2 from the germline V gene are DFQATT and SNEGSKA (reference sequence). CDR3 amino acids: CSAPKGGGSYEQYV. The CDR3 DNA sequence: TGCAGTGCGCCAAAAGGGGGGGGGTCCTACGAGCAGTACGTC.

CDR3: CSAASGDQPQHF. Here the CDR3 DNA reads TGCAGTGCGGCCTCGGGGGATCAGCCCCAGCATTTT. The chain links TRBV20-1 to TRBJ1-5; TRBD1 is a possible D gene (5 bases). CDR1 is DFQATT, CDR2 SNEGSKA, per germline (reference sequence). The V end was cut by 6 bases, the J end by 5 bases, with 11 bases between. The CDR3 loop spans 12 amino acids.

There are a few counts of this clonotype. This chain uses TRBV5-1 with TRBJ2-1; 8 bases are a match to TRBD2. CDR3 length: 14 amino acids. Germline CDR1 and CDR2: SGHRS and YFSETQ. With 2 bases clipped from V and 7 bases from J, the junction kept 5 bases outside the gene matches. The CDR3 region is CASSFGGAENEQFF. The CDR3 nucleotides read TGCGCCAGCAGCTTCGGGGGGGCCGAGAATGAGCAGTTCTTC.

The V call is TRBV6-1, the J call TRBJ2-7; TRBD1 or TRBD2 may be the D gene (5 bases each). This CDR3 is 13 amino acids long. Germline CDR1 is MNHNS and CDR2 is SASEGT. Trimming cost V 8 bases and J 0 bases, with 11 bases left between them. CDR3 sequence: CASEGRFSYEQYF. Written as DNA, the CDR3 is TGTGCCAGCGAGGGACGGTTCTCCTACGAGCAGTACTTC.

This clonotype was picked up many times. V usage is TRBV7-9 and J usage is TRBJ1-1, with 7 bases identical to TRBD1. In germline, CDR1 is SEHNR, CDR2 FQNEAQ (reference sequence). The CDR3 extends over 14 amino acids. Trimming removed 5 bases from V and 0 bases from J; junction bases left unmatched: 3. The DNA for the CDR3 is TGTGCCAGCAGCGTCGGACAGGTGAACACTGAAGCTTTCTTT. Translating gives CASSVGQVNTEAFF.